This T cell receptor beta chain stems from a study of blood T cells in healthy people across ages. Background on the study: About one barcoded beta molecule per two T cells was the capture yield of template switching. Study-wide points: Diversity estimates drawn from one million T cells were deemed underestimates. Age showed a roughly linear inverse relationship with TCR beta diversity per million T cells.

Together with a sample-barcoded 5' primer, a J-beta primer mix was included in a second PCR lasting about 7 to 11 cycles. Carrying 12 random nucleotides, a template-switch adaptor labeled each individual cDNA molecule. TCRdb recomputed calls from the 5' RACE reads with MiXCR, one row per CDR3 protein. The sample holds fewer than 900,000 distinct CDR3 sequences, more than 40% seen once. About this clonotype: Antigen: not known.

Germline CDR1 and CDR2: SEHNR and FQNEAQ (reference sequence). V lost 2 bases and J 5 bases, leaving 27 bases between the germline ends. This CDR3 region has 19 residues. What was sequenced was blood. The TCR sequence derives from a woman aged 60-75 years in good health. This chain connects TRBV7-9 to TRBJ2-5, with a tentative D call TRBD2 (8 bases). CDR3 sequence: CASSLKGAEGSGSRETQYF. The DNA for the CDR3 is TGTGCCAGCAGCTTAAAGGGGGCTGAGGGAAGCGGGAGTCGGGAGACCCAGTACTTC.